The clone carrying this TCR beta chain was counted between two and nine times. Its antigen is unknown. Among the donors, all were healthy bone marrow donors. These data are taken from a study of cytomegalovirus exposure and HLA in healthy donors. General observations from the study: Within an earlier analysis, most TCR beta V segments proved productive either about 87% or about 30% of the time. In a later analysis, the majority of CMV-associated beta chains seemingly showed HLA restriction.

V gave up 1 base and J gave up 9 bases, with 13 bases separating them. Germline V lookup: CDR1 SGHVS, CDR2 FNYEAQ. The CDR3 is made up of 14 amino acids. With 60 Vbeta and 13 Jbeta primers, the PCR was carried out. Authors' data handling: An analysis performed later counted around 80 million unique TCR beta chains (approximately 11 million of them shared). Assay used: immunoSEQ multiplex PCR; TCRdb lists only in-frame clones, some missing. V, J and clone size are those of that table, while D and trimming were read from the DNA. The repertoire holds over 110,000 clones, with about 84% as singletons. The material sequenced was PBMCs. The rearrangement links TRBV7-6 to TRBJ1-5, with TRBD1 as a possible D gene (5 bases). This receptor was taken from a middle-aged woman in good health and CMV-seropositive. The CDR3, as DNA: TGTGCCAGCAGCTTAGGTCCAGGGTCGGGGCCCCAGCATTTT. Residues: CASSLGPGSGPQHF.